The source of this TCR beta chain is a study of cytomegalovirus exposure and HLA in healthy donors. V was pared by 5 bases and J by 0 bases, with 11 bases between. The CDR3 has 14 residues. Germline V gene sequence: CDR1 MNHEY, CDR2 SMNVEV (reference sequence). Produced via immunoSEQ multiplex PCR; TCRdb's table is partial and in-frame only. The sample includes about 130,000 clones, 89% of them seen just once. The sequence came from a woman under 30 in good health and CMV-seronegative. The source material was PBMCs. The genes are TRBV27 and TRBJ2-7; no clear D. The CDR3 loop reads CASSPSYSSYEQYF. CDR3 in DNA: TGTGCCAGCAGTCCATCGTATAGCTCCTACGAGCAGTACTTC.